These 20 T cell receptor beta chains came from one sample sequenced in a study of cytomegalovirus exposure and HLA in healthy donors. Vbeta (60) and Jbeta (13) primers were used in the PCR. Sequencing used immunoSEQ multiplex PCR; TCRdb keeps in-frame clones, though not all of them. The sample shows about 140,000 clones, under 10% of them seen only once. Source material: PBMCs. The receptors were sampled from a woman between 40 and 55 years old in good health and CMV-seropositive.

In its sample, this clone was seen a few times. The chain joins TRBV15 to TRBJ2-1; perhaps TRBD1 as D (6 bases). There are 15 residues in the CDR3. Germline V gene lookup returns CDR1 LNHNV and CDR2 YYDKDF (reference sequence). Trimming pared 0 bases from V and 4 bases from J, leaving 10 bases between. The CDR3 reads CATSRELGAYNEQFF. CDR3 DNA: TGTGCCACCAGCAGAGAGCTGGGGGCGTACAATGAGCAGTTCTTC.

The chain combines TRBV19 with TRBJ2-1, with 10 positions matching TRBD2. The germline V gene has CDR1 LNHDA and CDR2 SQIVND (reference sequence). This CDR3 has 13 residues. Trimming removed 4 bases from V and 9 bases from J; junction bases left unmatched: 3. CDR3 DNA sequence: TGTGCCAGTAGTACCTTAGCGGGGGGTGAGCAGTTCTTC. Residues: CASSTLAGGEQFF.

In its sample, this clone was seen a few times. The chain is built from TRBV7-8 and TRBJ2-3; tentatively, D is TRBD2 (6 bases). Germline CDR1 reads SGHVS; CDR2 reads FQNEAQ. Trimming cost V 5 bases and J 1 base, with 16 bases left between them. CDR3 length: 16 residues. CDR3 loop: CASSLEVRGGTDTQYF. In nucleotides, the CDR3 is TGTGCCAGCAGCCTCGAAGTGCGGGGAGGCACAGATACGCAGTATTTT.

As regards this clone: Other DNA sequences in this sample translate to the same CDR3. The genes are TRBV7-7 and TRBJ2-5, with TRBD1 matching 7 bases. The V and J ends lost 5 bases and 2 bases, in that order; junction bases with no gene match: 2. CDR1 is SSHAT and CDR2 is FNYEAQ in the germline V gene (reference sequence). This CDR3 has 13 amino acids. The CDR3 loop reads CASSRDRQETQYF. Here the CDR3 DNA reads TGTGCCAGCAGCCGGGACAGACAAGAGACCCAGTACTTC.

This clone was detected only a few times. The chain uses TRBV7-9 and TRBJ1-4; D gene ambiguous. The CDR3 sequence is 15 residues long. CDR1 SEHNR and CDR2 FQNEAQ come from the germline V gene (reference sequence). Between the trimmed V and J ends, which lost 5 bases and 7 bases, there was a span of 17 bases. As DNA, the CDR3 is TGTGCCAGCAGCCCCCGCGGGGTAATAGGTGAAAAACTGTTTTTT. Protein: CASSPRGVIGEKLFF. Full variable domain (remainder filled in from reference TRBV7-9 and TRBJ1-4): DTGVSQNPRHKITKRGQNVTFRCDPISEHNRLYWYRQTLGQGPEFLTYFQNEAQLEKSRLLSDRFSAERPKGSFSTLEIQRTEQGDSAMYLCASSPRGVIGEKLFFGSGTQLSVL.

This clone was observed a handful of times. The rearrangement uses TRBV11-2 and TRBJ2-1; D gene ambiguous. There are 11 residues in the CDR3. V lost 5 bases and J 7 bases, leaving 6 bases between the germline ends. The germline CDR1 and CDR2 sequences are SGHAT and FQNNGV. The CDR3 here is CASSPRNEQFF. The CDR3 bases are TGTGCCAGCAGCCCGCGGAATGAGCAGTTCTTC.

This clone was counted at least ten times. The chain couples TRBV27 to TRBJ2-4, with D tentatively TRBD1 (5 bases). CDR3 size: 16 residues. In germline, CDR1 is MNHEY, CDR2 SMNVEV (reference sequence). V lost 2 bases to trimming and J lost 1 base, with 12 bases between them. The CDR3 region has the DNA TGTGCCAGCAGTTTAGGACACCCGGCGGCCAAAAACATTCAGTACTTC. Amino acid sequence: CASSLGHPAAKNIQYF.

This clone was observed a few times. The gene calls are TRBV7-9 and TRBJ2-7; D is unresolved. Germline CDR1 is SEHNR and CDR2 is FQNEAQ (reference sequence). The CDR3 consists of 14 residues. V was clipped by 0 bases and J by 7 bases, with 13 bases between them. CDR3 amino acids: CASSLAILGDEQYF. Written as DNA, the CDR3 is TGTGCCAGCAGCTTAGCGATATTGGGCGATGAGCAGTACTTC.

The chain couples TRBV15 to TRBJ1-5, with TRBD1 matching 8 bases. Germline V CDR1 and CDR2: LNHNV, YYDKDF (reference sequence). V shed 1 base, J shed 4 bases, and the junction held 6 bases outside the gene matches. This CDR3 region has 16 residues. The DNA of the CDR3 is TGTGCCACCAGCAGAGTGGACAGGGTCCCGAATCAGCCCCAGCATTTT. It specifies CATSRVDRVPNQPQHF.

This clone was counted between two and nine times. The rearrangement uses TRBV6-1 and TRBJ1-4; a possible D gene is TRBD1 (5 bases). This CDR3 has 16 residues. V lost 2 bases to trimming and J lost 5 bases, with 15 bases between them. CDR1 is MNHNS and CDR2 is SASEGT in the germline V gene. CDR3 DNA sequence: TGTGCCAGCAGTGAAATCTGGGGGGGTGAAAATGAAAAACTGTTTTTT. It specifies CASSEIWGGENEKLFF.

The V call is TRBV21-1, the J call TRBJ1-1; the DNA was not compared with TRBD1, the D call given in the table. TRBV21-1 counts as a pseudogene. The CDR3 spans 14 residues. The CDR3 loop reads CASLPGQGDTEAFF. CDR3 nucleotide sequence: TGTGCCAGCTTGCCCGGGCAGGGTGACACTGAAGCTTTCTTT.

This clone was counted between two and nine times. V and J are TRBV5-1 and TRBJ2-1; tentatively, D is TRBD2 (6 bases). The V gene lost 0 bases and the J gene lost 4 bases, with 11 bases spanning the gap. CDR1 SGHRS and CDR2 YFSETQ come from the germline V gene. The CDR3 has 15 residues. Written as DNA, the CDR3 is TGCGCCAGCAGCTTGGAACTAGCCTGGTACAATGAGCAGTTCTTC. It specifies CASSLELAWYNEQFF.

The chain carries TRBV2 and TRBJ2-1, with D hard to call. The CDR3 spans 12 residues. Germline values: CDR1 SNHLY, CDR2 FYNNEI. Trimming took off 6 bases at V and 8 bases at J, with 11 bases between the two ends. CDR3 sequence: CASSPGWDEQFF. The CDR3 coding sequence is TGTGCCAGCAGCCCAGGTTGGGATGAGCAGTTCTTC.

J is TRBJ2-5 and V is TRBV30; 7 positions match TRBD1. CDR3 length: 17 amino acids. The V and J ends lost 2 bases and 2 bases, in that order; junction bases with no gene match: 14. Germline CDR1 and CDR2: GTSNPN and SVGIG (reference sequence). The CDR3 DNA follows: TGTGCCTGGAGTTTAAAATACAGGGGTAGCCGACAAGAGACCCAGTACTTC. Its translation is CAWSLKYRGSRQETQYF.

This clone occurred a few times. The gene calls are TRBV7-9 and TRBJ1-4, with 7 bases aligning to TRBD1. V was clipped by 5 bases and J by 7 bases; unmatched bases: 10. This CDR3 spans 15 amino acids. Germline CDR1 and CDR2: SEHNR and FQNEAQ (reference sequence). CDR3 sequence (DNA): TGTGCCAGCAGCCCTTCGGGACAGATGCCTGAAAAACTGTTTTTT. Its protein product is CASSPSGQMPEKLFF.

CDR3 DNA: TGTGCCAGCAGACAGGGTTCACCCCTCCACTTT. This translates into CASRQGSPLHF. This chain links TRBV6-1 with TRBJ1-6; possibly TRBD1 for D (6 bases). The CDR3 has 11 residues. Germline V CDR1 and CDR2: MNHNS, SASEGT. The V gene lost 6 bases and the J gene lost 9 bases, with 6 bases spanning the gap.

The V gene is TRBV5-1, the J gene TRBJ1-6, with D perhaps matching TRBD1 (5 bases). Germline values: CDR1 SGHRS, CDR2 YFSETQ. CDR3 length equals 15 residues. V was clipped by 4 bases and J by 8 bases, with 16 bases between them. The CDR3 sequence is CASSLDPGGDSPLHF. CDR3 DNA sequence: TGCGCCAGCAGCCTGGACCCGGGGGGTGATTCACCCCTCCACTTT.

This clone has a handful of counts. This chain links TRBV5-4 with TRBJ1-1; 8 bases line up with TRBD1. The CDR3 is 17 residues long. Germline CDR1 reads SGHNT; CDR2 reads YYREEE (reference sequence). Trimming cost V 1 base and J 5 bases; bases outside gene matches: 13. The CDR3 here is CASSLQVGTGIGTEAFF. DNA of the CDR3: TGTGCCAGCAGCTTGCAAGTGGGGACAGGAATTGGGACTGAAGCTTTCTTT.

The chain joins TRBV7-2 to TRBJ2-1; the match to TRBD2 covers 7 bases. The CDR3 runs 17 residues. V was pared by 4 bases and J by 0 bases, with 9 bases of the junction left unmatched. The germline gives CDR1 SGHTA, CDR2 FQGNSA. CDR3 sequence reads: CASSSRGRTSSYNEQFF. Here the CDR3 DNA reads TGTGCCAGCAGCTCCCGGGGCCGGACTAGCTCCTACAATGAGCAGTTCTTC.

The chain uses TRBV18 and TRBJ1-1; D unresolved. This CDR3 region has 15 residues. The germline CDR1 and CDR2 sequences are KGHSH and LQKENI. Trimming shortened V by 3 bases and J by 2 bases, and 13 bases separated the two germline ends. CDR3 residues: CASSPSTDHNTEAFF. The CDR3 nucleotides are TGTGCCAGCTCACCGTCTACAGACCATAACACTGAAGCTTTCTTT.